This is a list of T cell receptor beta chains from one sample in a study of graft-versus-host responses after intestinal transplantation. Their recognized antigens are unknown. Libraries were prepared by immunoSEQ multiplex PCR; TCRdb keeps only in-frame clonotypes and omits some of them. In the table there are about 120,000 clones, over 85% of which are singletons. Specimen: unstimulated CD8+ T cells sorted from spleen or lymph node cells, collected before intestinal transplant. The receptor set was obtained from a human donor who received an intestinal transplant. CDR3s include the opening cysteine and the closing phenylalanine or tryptophan. A D gene is named only where the DNA matches it firmly. Clone size is given for some rows only: seen once, a few or many times, or a class if the clone is expanded.

>.|TRBD1|TRBV11-2|TRBJ1-2
CASSPGQYGYTF
TGTGCCAGCAGCCCGGGACAGTATGGCTACACCTTC
>.|TRBD2|TRBV28|TRBJ2-1
CASSFPSGRAGYNEQFF
TGTGCCAGCAGTTTTCCCAGCGGGAGGGCCGGGTACAATGAGCAGTTCTTC
>.|.|TRBV11-2|TRBJ1-5
CASSLTGGDNQPQHF
TGTGCCAGCAGCTTAACCGGAGGAGACAATCAGCCCCAGCATTTT
>.|.|TRBV19|TRBJ2-2
CASSLYGDTGELFF
TGTGCCAGTAGTCTCTATGGGGACACCGGGGAGCTGTTTTTT
>.|.|TRBV5-8|TRBJ2-1
CASSLGYEQFF
TGTGCCAGCAGCTTGGGATATGAGCAGTTCTTC
>.|.|TRBV7-9|TRBJ1-4
CASSLRTVPNEKLFF
TGTGCCAGCAGCTTAAGGACGGTTCCTAATGAAAAACTGTTTTTT
>once|TRBD2|TRBV7-8|TRBJ2-1
CASSLGLAGGRYNEQFF
TGTGCCAGCAGCTTAGGATTAGCGGGAGGGCGATACAATGAGCAGTTCTTC
>.|TRBD2|TRBV27|TRBJ2-1
CASSLDQGLAGAARFF
TGTGCCAGCAGTTTAGATCAGGGACTAGCGGGAGCAGCGAGGTTCTTC
>once|.|TRBV27|TRBJ2-3
CASSNMGDTQYF
TGTGCCAGCAGCAACATGGGAGATACGCAGTATTTT
>.|.|TRBV28|TRBJ1-3
CASSLGGSGNTIYF
TGTGCCAGCAGTTTAGGCGGCTCTGGAAACACCATATATTTT
>.|.|TRBV19|TRBJ2-1
CASSSGYYNEQFF
TGTGCCAGTAGTAGCGGTTATTACAATGAGCAGTTCTTC
>.|.|TRBV2|TRBJ2-7
CASSISYEQYF
TGTGCCAGCAGTATAAGCTACGAGCAGTACTTC
>.|TRBD1|TRBV4-2|TRBJ1-2
CASSQGDRGMDYGYTF
TGTGCCAGCAGCCAAGGGGACAGGGGGATGGACTATGGCTACACCTTC
>.|.|TRBV6-4|TRBJ2-1
CASSEGGGLNEQFF
TGTGCCAGCAGTGAAGGTGGGGGGCTCAATGAGCAGTTCTTC
>.|TRBD2|TRBV18|TRBJ2-3
CASSPGSRGVTDTQYF
TGTGCCAGCTCACCAGGCAGCCGGGGGGTTACAGATACGCAGTATTTT
>.|.|TRBV11-3|TRBJ2-6
CASSLESSGANVLTF
TGTGCCAGCAGCTTAGAGTCTTCTGGGGCCAACGTCCTGACTTTC
>few|TRBD1|TRBV11-1|TRBJ2-3
CASSFWTGGTDTQYF
TGTGCCAGCAGCTTTTGGACAGGGGGCACAGATACGCAGTATTTT
>.|.|TRBV13|TRBJ2-3
CASSPLGGDGIRDTQYF
TGTGCCAGCAGCCCCCTAGGGGGAGATGGGATACGAGATACGCAGTATTTT
>.|TRBD1|TRBV15|TRBJ1-5
CATSRNWQGGQPQHF
TGTGCCACCAGCAGGAACTGGCAGGGGGGTCAGCCCCAGCATTTT
>.|.|TRBV29-1|TRBJ2-1
CSVAEFRANEQFF
TGCAGCGTTGCGGAGTTCCGAGCCAATGAGCAGTTCTTC
>once|.|TRBV30|TRBJ1-2
CAWSLSLTGSLGYTF
TGTGCCTGGAGTCTATCCCTAACAGGGTCTCTTGGCTACACCTTC
>.|.|TRBV5-1|TRBJ2-1
CASSEEIGGNEQFF
TGCGCCAGCAGCGAGGAAATCGGGGGAAATGAGCAGTTCTTC